Listed below are T cell receptor beta chains from one sample, sequenced in a study of vaccination and CD4 T cells after COVID-19. A single record per CDR3 protein comes from TCRdb applying MiXCR to the PCR reads. The data show several thousand distinct CDR3 sequences, 20% to 25% seen once. Their antigens are not known. The material sequenced was CD4+ T cells from blood, cultured in vitro, taken after SARS-CoV-2 vaccination. The source is a human donor who had recovered from COVID-19. CDR3s include the opening cysteine and the closing phenylalanine or tryptophan. A D gene is named only where the DNA matches it firmly. Size tells how often a clone was seen (once, few, many) or the class of an expanded clone, and some rows leave it out.

>TRBJ2-7|TRBV15|-|-
TGTGCCACCAGCAGAGAAAGGGGGTCCTGGTACGAGCAGTACTTC
CATSRERGSWYEQYF
>TRBJ2-3|TRBV7-9|-|TRBD2
TGTGCCAGCAGCCCTGGACTAGCGGAAAGCACAGATACGCAGTATTTT
CASSPGLAESTDTQYF
>TRBJ2-7|TRBV6-1|medium-sized|-
TGTGCCAGCAGTGGAAGGGGGGTGGCGGACGAGCAGTACTTC
CASSGRGVADEQYF
>TRBJ2-1|TRBV6-5|-|-
TGTGCCAGCAGTTACGGGGGCACCTTCTCCTACAATGAGCAGTTCTTC
CASSYGGTFSYNEQFF
>TRBJ2-6|TRBV7-6|-|TRBD1
TGTGCCAGCAGCCCCGGGACAGATTTCTCCTCTGGGGCCAACGTCCTGACTTTC
CASSPGTDFSSGANVLTF
>TRBJ2-7|TRBV6-4|-|TRBD2
TGTGCCAGCAGTGACTCCAGCGGGAGTGGCGAGCAGTACTTC
CASSDSSGSGEQYF
>TRBJ2-1|TRBV27|few|-
TGTGCCAGCACACAGCCTTCTCGGAATGAGCAGTTCTTC
CASTQPSRNEQFF
>TRBJ2-7|TRBV7-2|medium-sized|-
TGTGCCAGCAGCTTTGTGGCCATAACCACCTACGAGCAGTACTTC
CASSFVAITTYEQYF
>TRBJ2-3|TRBV10-3|-|-
TGTGCCACCGCAAAAGAACAGGGTTCTACCACAGATACGCAGTATTTT
CATAKEQGSTTDTQYF
>TRBJ1-2|TRBV6-1|-|TRBD1
TGTGCCAGCAGCTCACAAGGGGGCTCCCTTTCTAACTATGGCTACACCTTC
CASSSQGGSLSNYGYTF
>TRBJ1-2|TRBV7-9|-|TRBD1
TGTGCCAGCGCCCCGGGACAGATGACCTATGGCTACACCTTC
CASAPGQMTYGYTF
>TRBJ2-5|TRBV20-1|medium-sized|TRBD2
TGCAGTGCTAGAGTGGCTAGCGGGGATCAAGAGACCCAGTACTTC
CSARVASGDQETQYF
>TRBJ1-2|TRBV7-2|few|-
TGTGCCAGCAGCCAATATAGGACTTCTAACTATGGCTACACCTTC
CASSQYRTSNYGYTF
>TRBJ1-1|TRBV2|-|-
TGTGCCAGCAGTGAAGCGGGGAGGGCGGCTTTCTTT
CASSEAGRAAFF
>TRBJ2-3|TRBV7-9|-|TRBD1
TGTGCCAGCAGCTTTTCAGGGGGCCGGGATACGCAGTATTTT
CASSFSGGRDTQYF
>TRBJ2-6|TRBV6-4|medium-sized|-
TGTGCCAGCAGTGACAGGGACTCTGGGGCCAACGTCCTGACTTTC
CASSDRDSGANVLTF
>TRBJ1-5|TRBV19|-|-
TGTGCCAGTAGTATAGTAACGGGGAATCAGCCCCAGCATTTT
CASSIVTGNQPQHF
>TRBJ2-1|TRBV7-2|-|-
TGTGCCAGCAGCTTTCCGGACGCCAATGAGCAGTTCTTC
CASSFPDANEQFF
>TRBJ2-5|TRBV6-2/TRBV6-3|medium-sized|-
TGTGCCAGCAGGCGGACTGCGTCACAAGAGACCCAGTACTTC
CASRRTASQETQYF
>TRBJ2-1|TRBV6-5|medium-sized|-
TGTGCCAGCAGTTACGCTGCTGAGCAGTTCTTC
CASSYAAEQFF
>TRBJ2-5|TRBV6-5|medium-sized|-
TGTGCCAGCAGTTGGGCGGGGTGGGAGACCCAGTACTTC
CASSWAGWETQYF
>TRBJ2-7|TRBV20-1|-|TRBD1
TGCAGTGCTAGGCGGACAGGGGACGCCTACGAGCAGTACTTC
CSARRTGDAYEQYF
>TRBJ2-1|TRBV6-4|few|-
TGTGCCAGCAGTGGTGACGGGGCGGGTGAGCAGTTCTTC
CASSGDGAGEQFF
>TRBJ2-7|TRBV28|-|-
TGTGCCAGCAGTAAAACGAACAGGGTCTACGAGCAGTACTTC
CASSKTNRVYEQYF
>TRBJ2-7|TRBV7-9|medium-sized|TRBD1
TGTGCCAGCAGGCCTCCCGGGACAGGGACCTACGAGCAGTACTTC
CASRPPGTGTYEQYF
>TRBJ2-7|TRBV6-1|medium-sized|-
TGTGCCAGCAGTGAATACGGGGCCCGCTCCTACGAGCAGTACTTC
CASSEYGARSYEQYF
>TRBJ2-7|TRBV28|few|TRBD2
TGTGCCAGCAGTTCGCCCGAGACTAGCAGGCGAGTGCAGTACTTC
CASSSPETSRRVQYF
>TRBJ2-3|TRBV4-3|-|-
TGCGCCAGCAGCCAAGAGATCGGTCCAGATACGCAGTATTTT
CASSQEIGPDTQYF
>TRBJ2-1|TRBV7-2|medium-sized|TRBD1
TGTGCCAGCAGGACGACAGGGACGGATTACAATGAGCAGTTCTTC
CASRTTGTDYNEQFF
>TRBJ2-5|TRBV10-3|-|-
TGTGCCATCAGTGTCGGTCCGACAGGCGAAGAGACCCAGTACTTC
CAISVGPTGEETQYF
>TRBJ2-1|TRBV20-1|medium-sized|TRBD2
TGCAGTGCTAGAGAACCTAGCGGGAGGGCCAATGAGCAGTTCTTC
CSAREPSGRANEQFF
>TRBJ2-1|TRBV20-1|medium-sized|TRBD2
TGCAGTGCCCCCGATACTAGCGTTATTTCTAGTGAGCAGTTCTTC
CSAPDTSVISSEQFF